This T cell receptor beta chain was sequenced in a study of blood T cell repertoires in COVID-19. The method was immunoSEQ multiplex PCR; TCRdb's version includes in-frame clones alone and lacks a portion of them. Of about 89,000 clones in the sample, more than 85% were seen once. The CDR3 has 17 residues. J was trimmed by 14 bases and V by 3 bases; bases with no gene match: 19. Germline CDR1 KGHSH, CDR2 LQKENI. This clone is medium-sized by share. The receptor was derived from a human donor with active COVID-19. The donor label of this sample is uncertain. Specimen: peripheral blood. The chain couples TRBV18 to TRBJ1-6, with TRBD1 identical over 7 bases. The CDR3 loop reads CASSPGPTGYYNSTLHF. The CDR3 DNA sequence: TGTGCCAGCTCACCCGGACCGACAGGGTACTATAATTCGACCCTCCACTTT.